By sample share, the clone carrying this T cell receptor beta chain is large. Its antigen is as yet unknown. This entry is derived from a study of CD4+ T cells in melanoma. Findings and caveats of the study: In melanoma, neoantigen-specific CD4+ T cells reportedly differed in differentiation state. A reported correlation linked neoantigen-specific CD4+ T cells to CD8+, macrophage and B cell function.

Trimming at V came to 6 bases and at J to 6 bases, leaving 7 bases not matched to a gene. CDR3 size: 14 residues. The germline V gene has CDR1 SNHLY and CDR2 FYNNEI. Repertoires were generated with immunoSEQ multiplex PCR, while TCRdb's copy carries only in-frame clones and drops some. The sample lists 9,500 to 10,000 clones; roughly 62% were seen once. Sample: cells from a culture (not recorded whether cultured in vitro). The TCR comes from a human donor with melanoma. V and J are TRBV2 and TRBJ1-1; 10 bases agree with TRBD1. CDR3 sequence (DNA): TGTGCCAGCAGCCCTGAAGGACAGGGGGCTGAAGCTTTCTTT. Its translation is CASSPEGQGAEAFF.